Below are 3 T cell receptor beta chains sequenced from a single sample in a study of blood T cells in healthy people across ages. Combining a sample-barcoded 5' primer with a J-beta primer mix, a second PCR ran for 7 to 11 cycles. TCRdb ran MiXCR on the 5' RACE reads and lists one entry per CDR3 protein. The table has 1.5 million or so distinct CDR3 sequences, roughly 40% seen once. Sequencing was carried out using blood. Receptors were obtained from a woman aged 18-29 years in good health.

The rearrangement links TRBV7-9 to TRBJ2-1; D is ambiguous. V gave up 0 bases and J gave up 6 bases, with 9 bases separating them. The length of the CDR3 is 14 residues. Germline CDR1 reads SEHNR; CDR2 reads FQNEAQ (reference sequence). CDR3 loop: CASSLALLGNEQFF. CDR3 nucleotide sequence: TGTGCCAGCAGCTTAGCGCTCTTGGGCAATGAGCAGTTCTTC.

This clonotype was counted at least ten times. The chain links TRBV6-5 to TRBJ1-1, with D uncertain. V was cut by 0 bases and J by 1 base, with 9 bases left in between. Germline assignment: CDR1 MNHEY and CDR2 SVGAGI. There are 15 residues in the CDR3. The CDR3 here is CASSYSAGGNTEAFF. As DNA, the CDR3 is TGTGCCAGCAGTTACTCGGCAGGAGGGAACACTGAAGCTTTCTTT.

The chain is built from TRBV27 and TRBJ1-5; the D gene is possibly TRBD1 (6 bases). Trimming pared 2 bases from V and 3 bases from J, leaving 11 bases between. CDR1 is MNHEY, CDR2 SMNVEV, per germline (reference sequence). The CDR3 is 15 residues long. The CDR3 loop reads CASSLMGAPNQPQHF. CDR3 coding DNA: TGTGCCAGCAGTTTAATGGGGGCTCCCAATCAGCCCCAGCATTTT.